These T cell receptor beta chains were read from a single sample in a study of CD8 T cells in Susac syndrome. A single record per CDR3 protein comes from TCRdb applying MiXCR to the immunoSEQ multiplex PCR reads. This sample has 95,000 or so distinct CDR3 sequences, with just under 95% found just once. The sample was CD8+ T cells from PBMCs. The receptors originated from a human donor in good health. Each CDR3 is given with its conserved first and last residue. Fields, in order: D gene, V gene, J gene, clone size, CDR3 protein, CDR3 DNA. D genes are given only for firm matches. Clone sizes are given selectively: once, few, many, or a class where the clone is expanded.

>.|TRBV19|TRBJ1-2|.
CATLAYGYTF
TGTGCCACCCTTGCATATGGCTACACCTTC
>TRBD2|TRBV13|TRBJ2-3|.
CASSLTGSSGENTDTQYF
TGTGCCAGCAGCTTAACCGGCTCGAGCGGGGAAAACACAGATACGCAGTATTTT
>TRBD1|TRBV29-1|TRBJ1-2|.
CSVDRGVRGYTF
TGCAGCGTTGACAGGGGGGTCCGAGGCTACACCTTC
>.|TRBV12-3/TRBV12-4|TRBJ1-1|.
CATTTGNTEAFF
TGTGCCACTACAACCGGGAACACTGAAGCTTTCTTT
>.|TRBV20-1|TRBJ2-7|.
CSAIYRIDEQYF
TGCAGTGCTATATACCGTATCGACGAGCAGTACTTC
>.|TRBV12-3/TRBV12-4|TRBJ2-1|once
CASSFGKGINEQFF
TGTGCCAGCAGTTTCGGCAAGGGGATAAATGAGCAGTTCTTC
>.|TRBV5-1|TRBJ1-1|.
CASSGDGYTEAFF
TGCGCCAGCAGCGGGGACGGATACACTGAAGCTTTCTTT
>TRBD1|TRBV2|TRBJ2-7|.
CASSANPRGQVSYEQYF
TGTGCCAGCAGTGCCAACCCGAGGGGACAGGTCTCCTACGAGCAGTACTTC
>.|TRBV4-1|TRBJ1-6|.
CASSQDIGVNSPLHF
TGCGCCAGCAGCCAAGATATAGGAGTTAATTCACCCCTCCACTTT
>.|TRBV11-2|TRBJ1-1|once
CASSSRLTGTEAFF
TGTGCCAGCAGCTCCCGACTGACCGGCACTGAAGCTTTCTTT
>.|TRBV5-4|TRBJ2-5|.
CASSLGPGTFQETQYF
TGTGCCAGCAGCTTGGGTCCAGGGACCTTCCAAGAGACCCAGTACTTC
>TRBD1|TRBV9|TRBJ1-1|.
CASSAAQGQASSEAFF
TGTGCCAGCAGCGCTGCCCAGGGACAGGCTAGTTCGGAAGCTTTCTTT
>.|TRBV29-1|TRBJ1-2|.
CSVEGAQGGYTF
TGCAGCGTTGAAGGAGCACAGGGAGGCTACACCTTC
>.|TRBV7-2|TRBJ1-1|.
CASSPLVQNPVAEAFF
TGTGCCAGCAGCCCACTAGTTCAAAACCCGGTCGCTGAAGCTTTCTTT
>.|TRBV20-1|TRBJ2-6|.
CSAEGANVLTF
TGCAGTGCTGAGGGGGCCAACGTCCTGACTTTC
>TRBD1|TRBV7-9|TRBJ1-1|.
CASRPGTGGSTEAFF
TGTGCCAGCAGGCCCGGGACAGGAGGCAGCACTGAAGCTTTCTTT
>TRBD1|TRBV13|TRBJ1-5|once
CASSPGQVQPQHF
TGTGCCAGCAGCCCCGGACAGGTGCAGCCCCAGCATTTT
>TRBD1|TRBV6-5|TRBJ1-2|once
CASSPTGIGYTF
TGTGCCAGCAGCCCGACAGGGATAGGCTACACCTTC
>TRBD1|TRBV2|TRBJ1-1|.
CASTLTGGVNTEAFF
TGTGCCAGCACTTTGACAGGGGGGGTGAACACTGAAGCTTTCTTT
>TRBD1|TRBV19|TRBJ2-7|.
CASSWDSSGEQYF
TGTGCCTCTTCCTGGGACAGCTCGGGGGAGCAGTACTTC
>.|TRBV6-5|TRBJ1-2|.
CASSYSRAYGYTF
TGTGCCAGCAGTTACTCACGGGCCTATGGCTACACCTTC
>.|TRBV5-6|TRBJ1-1|.
CASSLVGVGAFF
TGTGCCAGCAGCTTGGTGGGGGTAGGAGCTTTCTTT
>.|TRBV29-1|TRBJ2-1|once
CSVRYNEQFF
TGCAGCGTTCGTTACAATGAGCAGTTCTTC
>TRBD2|TRBV9|TRBJ2-3|.
CASSPRAGGSTDTQYF
TGTGCCAGCAGCCCCCGCGCGGGGGGAAGCACAGATACGCAGTATTTT
>TRBD2|TRBV5-1|TRBJ2-7|.
CASSLTSGPSYEQYF
TGCGCCAGCAGCTTGACTAGCGGGCCCTCCTACGAGCAGTACTTC
>.|TRBV5-1|TRBJ2-3|.
CASSLNWGHPGADTQYF
TGCGCCAGCAGCTTAAACTGGGGGCACCCCGGCGCAGATACGCAGTATTTT
>.|TRBV6-6|TRBJ2-6|.
CASSYASGANVLTF
TGTGCCAGCAGTTACGCGTCTGGGGCCAACGTCCTGACTTTC
>.|TRBV3-1|TRBJ2-1|.
CASSQSGRGGNNEQFF
TGTGCCAGCAGCCAAAGCGGAAGAGGGGGGAACAATGAGCAGTTCTTC
>.|TRBV4-1|TRBJ1-5|.
CASSQAGSNQPQHF
TGCGCCAGCAGCCAAGCAGGGAGCAATCAGCCCCAGCATTTT
>.|TRBV29-1|TRBJ2-1|.
CSVRGGLLSEQFF
TGCAGCGTTCGAGGGGGGTTACTTAGTGAGCAGTTCTTC
>.|TRBV15|TRBJ2-1|.
CATSSWQGHLNEQFF
TGTGCCACCAGCAGTTGGCAGGGCCACCTCAATGAGCAGTTCTTC
>TRBD1|TRBV15|TRBJ1-5|.
CATSGGMGQPGEPQHF
TGTGCCACCAGCGGAGGGATGGGACAGCCGGGGGAGCCCCAGCATTTT
>TRBD2|TRBV7-4|TRBJ2-3|.
CASSLWGRTSGPDTQYF
TGTGCCAGCAGCTTATGGGGCCGGACTAGCGGACCAGATACGCAGTATTTT
>.|TRBV13|TRBJ1-2|.
CASSLTQDYGYTF
TGTGCCAGCAGCTTAACGCAGGACTATGGCTACACCTTC
>.|TRBV5-1|TRBJ1-1|.
CASSPRDHDRLNTEAFF
TGCGCCAGCAGCCCGCGGGACCATGACAGACTGAACACTGAAGCTTTCTTT
>.|TRBV6-5|TRBJ1-2|.
CASSYSGGMGYGYTF
TGTGCCAGCAGTTACTCCGGGGGTATGGGCTATGGCTACACCTTC
>.|TRBV12-3/TRBV12-4|TRBJ1-1|.
CASSIRVGGTEAFF
TGTGCCAGCAGTATCAGGGTAGGGGGCACTGAAGCTTTCTTT